One sample yielded the 8 T cell receptor beta chains listed below, sequenced in a study of T-cell memory formation after mild COVID-19. One entry per CDR3 protein results from TCRdb running MiXCR on the 5' RACE reads. Among 300,000 to 350,000 distinct CDR3 sequences listed, approximately 19% were seen once. Sample: PBMCs or a T cell subset sorted from them (not recorded which). These receptors were taken from a man younger than 35 who had mild COVID-19 (a few samples of this study predate the infection). Cell type and time point are not known.

Many counts were recorded for this clonotype. The rearrangement uses TRBV6-2 or TRBV6-3 and TRBJ2-1; 11 bases fit TRBD2. Germline CDR1 and CDR2: MNHEY and SVGEGT. V trimming: 6 bases; J trimming: 7 bases; junction bases outside the gene matches: 11. The CDR3 is made up of 16 amino acids. Here the CDR3 reads CASSPHSGGAGNEQFF. Written as DNA, the CDR3 is TGTGCCAGCAGCCCCCATAGCGGGGGGGCGGGGAATGAGCAGTTCTTC.

This clonotype showed up just a few times. The J gene is TRBJ1-6, the V gene TRBV7-4; the D gene is possibly TRBD1 (6 bases). This CDR3 has 14 residues. Germline values: CDR1 SGHVT, CDR2 SQSDAQ. V lost 7 bases and J lost 10, with 17 bases in between. In DNA, the CDR3 is TGTGCCAGCACCCCCCAGGCAGGGGAATCACCCCTCCACTTT. This gives the protein CASTPQAGESPLHF.

This chain connects TRBV7-8 to TRBJ2-5, with D perhaps TRBD2 (6 bases). This CDR3 spans 15 amino acids. V lost 5 bases and J lost 0, with 13 bases in between. Germline CDR1 reads SGHVS; CDR2 reads FQNEAQ. This chain's CDR3 is CASSLGGSYQETQYF. CDR3 DNA: TGTGCCAGCAGCCTCGGGGGATCCTACCAAGAGACCCAGTACTTC.

This clonotype has just a few counts. The CDR3 here is CATSARDRVGTEAFF. CDR3 coding DNA: TGTGCCACCAGTGCCAGAGACAGGGTCGGCACTGAAGCTTTCTTT. The genes are TRBV24-1 and TRBJ1-1; 7 bases map to TRBD1. CDR1 and CDR2 from the germline V gene are KGHDR and SFDVKD. Unmatched junction bases numbered 9, after V lost 5 bases and J lost 4 bases. The CDR3 is 15 amino acids.

This clonotype was observed a few times. The chain uses TRBV20-1 and TRBJ1-1; TRBD1 matches 7 bases. V dropped 4 bases and J dropped 4; count of bases not matched to a gene: 9. The CDR3 totals 14 residues. CDR1 and CDR2 (germline): DFQATT, SNEGSKA (reference sequence). The CDR3 loop reads CSANPGGISTEAFF. The CDR3 DNA sequence: TGCAGTGCTAATCCAGGGGGTATATCCACTGAAGCTTTCTTT.

This clonotype has at least ten counts. The chain couples TRBV5-1 to TRBJ2-1; TRBD1 is a possible D gene (6 bases). Germline V gene lookup returns CDR1 SGHRS and CDR2 YFSETQ. CDR3 length: 16 amino acids. With 4 bases removed from V and 4 bases from J, the gap between germline ends came to 18 bases. The CDR3 nucleotides read TGCGCCAGCAGCCAGGATCCGGGACATGGGTACAATGAGCAGTTCTTC. Its protein product is CASSQDPGHGYNEQFF.

This clonotype was detected many times. The chain has TRBV13 and TRBJ2-7, with 8 bases fitting TRBD1. CDR3 size: 15 residues. V lost 6 bases, J lost 3 bases, and 10 bases stayed unmatched. The germline V gene has CDR1 PRHDT and CDR2 FYEKMQ (reference sequence). CDR3 loop: CASRGGTGVFYEQYF. The CDR3 nucleotides are TGTGCCAGCAGAGGAGGGACAGGAGTATTCTACGAGCAGTACTTC.

The V and J genes are TRBV6-6 and TRBJ2-7; D is unclear. Trimming pared 0 bases from V and 4 bases from J, leaving 4 bases between. Germline-derived CDR1 and CDR2 are MNHNY and SVGAGI (reference sequence). The CDR3 covers 12 residues. The CDR3 loop reads CASSYSRYEQYF. As DNA, the CDR3 is TGTGCCAGCAGTTACTCGAGGTACGAGCAGTACTTC.